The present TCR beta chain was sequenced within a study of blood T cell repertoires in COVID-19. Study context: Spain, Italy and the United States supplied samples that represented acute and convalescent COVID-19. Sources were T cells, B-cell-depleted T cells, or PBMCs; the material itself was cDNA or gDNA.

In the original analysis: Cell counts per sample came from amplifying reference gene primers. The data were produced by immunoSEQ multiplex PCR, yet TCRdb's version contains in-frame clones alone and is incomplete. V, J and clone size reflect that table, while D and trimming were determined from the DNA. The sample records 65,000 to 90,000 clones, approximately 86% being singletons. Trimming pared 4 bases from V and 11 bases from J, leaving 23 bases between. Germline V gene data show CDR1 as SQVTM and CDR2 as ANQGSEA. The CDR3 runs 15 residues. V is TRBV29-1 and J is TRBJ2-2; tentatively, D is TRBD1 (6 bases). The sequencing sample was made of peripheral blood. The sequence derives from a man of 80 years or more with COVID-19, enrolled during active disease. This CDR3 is CSVGATRQVNSELFF. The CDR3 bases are TGCAGCGTTGGGGCGACCCGACAGGTTAACTCAGAGCTGTTTTTT.